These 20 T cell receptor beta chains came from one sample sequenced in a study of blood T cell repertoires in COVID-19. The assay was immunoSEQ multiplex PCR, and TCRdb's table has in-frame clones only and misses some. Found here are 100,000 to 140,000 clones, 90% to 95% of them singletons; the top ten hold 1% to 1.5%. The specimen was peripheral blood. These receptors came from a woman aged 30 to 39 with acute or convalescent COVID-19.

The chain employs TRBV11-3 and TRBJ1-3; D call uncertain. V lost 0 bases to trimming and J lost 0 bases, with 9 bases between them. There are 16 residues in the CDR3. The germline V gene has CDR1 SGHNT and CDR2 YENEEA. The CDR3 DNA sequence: TGTGCCAGCAGCTTAGATATGGCGGTCTCTGGAAACACCATATATTTT. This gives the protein CASSLDMAVSGNTIYF.

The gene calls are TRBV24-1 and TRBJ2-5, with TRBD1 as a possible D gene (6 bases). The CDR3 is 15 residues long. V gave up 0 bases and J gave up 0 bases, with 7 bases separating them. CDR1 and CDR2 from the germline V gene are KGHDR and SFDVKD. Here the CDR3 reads CATSDLAGDQETQYF. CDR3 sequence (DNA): TGTGCCACCAGTGATTTGGCAGGGGACCAAGAGACCCAGTACTTC.

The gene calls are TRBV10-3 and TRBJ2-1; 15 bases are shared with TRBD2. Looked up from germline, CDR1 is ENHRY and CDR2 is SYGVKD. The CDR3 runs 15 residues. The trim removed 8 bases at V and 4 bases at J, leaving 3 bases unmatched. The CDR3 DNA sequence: TGTGCCATCGGGACTAGCGGGGGGCCTTACAATGAGCAGTTCTTC. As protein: CAIGTSGGPYNEQFF.

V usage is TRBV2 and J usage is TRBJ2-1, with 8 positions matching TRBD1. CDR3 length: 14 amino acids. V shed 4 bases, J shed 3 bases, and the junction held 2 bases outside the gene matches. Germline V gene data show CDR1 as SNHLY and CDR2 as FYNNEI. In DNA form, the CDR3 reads TGTGCCAGCAGTGCCGGACAGGGCTACAATGAGCAGTTCTTC. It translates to CASSAGQGYNEQFF.

CDR3 amino acids: CASSVSGGNNEQFF. The CDR3 DNA reads as TGTGCCAGTAGTGTTAGCGGGGGGAACAATGAGCAGTTCTTC. The J gene is TRBJ2-1, the V gene TRBV19, with TRBD2 matching over 10 bases. The V gene's germline CDR1 is LNHDA and CDR2 SQIVND (reference sequence). V shed 5 bases, J shed 5 bases, and the junction held 3 bases outside the gene matches. The CDR3 runs 14 residues.

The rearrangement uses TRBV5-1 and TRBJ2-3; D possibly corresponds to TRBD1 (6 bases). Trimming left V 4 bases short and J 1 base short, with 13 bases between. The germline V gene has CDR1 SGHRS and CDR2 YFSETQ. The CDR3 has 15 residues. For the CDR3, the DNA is TGCGCCAGCAGCGTCGGGACATCAGGCACAGATACGCAGTATTTT. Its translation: CASSVGTSGTDTQYF.

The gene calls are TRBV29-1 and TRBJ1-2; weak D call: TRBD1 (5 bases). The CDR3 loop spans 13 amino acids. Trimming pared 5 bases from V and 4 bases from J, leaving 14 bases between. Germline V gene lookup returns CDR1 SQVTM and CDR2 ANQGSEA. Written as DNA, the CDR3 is TGCAGCGTTCCGGGAGGGCAGGGCTATGGCTACACCTTC. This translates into CSVPGGQGYGYTF. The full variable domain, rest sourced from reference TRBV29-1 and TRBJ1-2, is SAVISQKPSRDICQRGTSLTIQCQVDSQVTMMFWYRQQPGQSLTLIATANQGSEATYESGFVIDKFPISRPNLTFSTLTVSNMSPEDSSIYLCSVPGGQGYGYTFGSGTRLTVV.

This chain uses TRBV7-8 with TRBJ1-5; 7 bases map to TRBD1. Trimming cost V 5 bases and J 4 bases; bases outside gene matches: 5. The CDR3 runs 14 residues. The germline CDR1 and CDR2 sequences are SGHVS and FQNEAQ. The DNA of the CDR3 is TGTGCCAGCAGCACCCGGGACAGTAATCAGCCCCAGCATTTT. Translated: CASSTRDSNQPQHF.

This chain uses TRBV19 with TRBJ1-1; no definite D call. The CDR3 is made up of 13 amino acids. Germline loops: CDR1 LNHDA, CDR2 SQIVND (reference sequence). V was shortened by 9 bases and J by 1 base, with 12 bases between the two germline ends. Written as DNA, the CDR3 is TGTGCCAGCCTATCCCGTAGGAACACTGAAGCTTTCTTT. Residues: CASLSRRNTEAFF.

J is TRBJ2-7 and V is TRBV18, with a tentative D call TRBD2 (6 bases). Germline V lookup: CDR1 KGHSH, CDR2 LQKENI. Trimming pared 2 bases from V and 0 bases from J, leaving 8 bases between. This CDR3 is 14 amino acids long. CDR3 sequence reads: CASSPGRSSYEQYF. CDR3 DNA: TGTGCCAGCTCACCAGGGAGGAGCTCCTACGAGCAGTACTTC.

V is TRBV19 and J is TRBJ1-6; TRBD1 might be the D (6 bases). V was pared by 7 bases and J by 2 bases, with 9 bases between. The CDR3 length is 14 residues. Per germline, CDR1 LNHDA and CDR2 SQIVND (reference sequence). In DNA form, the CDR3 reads TGTGCCAGTAATGACAGGACCTATAATTCACCCCTCCACTTT. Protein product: CASNDRTYNSPLHF.

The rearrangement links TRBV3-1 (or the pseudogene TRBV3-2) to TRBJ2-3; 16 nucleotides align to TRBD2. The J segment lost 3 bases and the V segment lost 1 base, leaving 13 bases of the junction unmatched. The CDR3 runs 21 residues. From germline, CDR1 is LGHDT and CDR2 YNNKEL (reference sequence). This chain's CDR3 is CASSQGPGTSGGVGATDTQYF. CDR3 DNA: TGTGCCAGCAGCCAAGGACCCGGGACTAGCGGGGGGGTAGGGGCGACAGATACGCAGTATTTT.

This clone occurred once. CDR3 in amino acids: CASSLEWGGNNEKLFF. In DNA form, the CDR3 reads TGTGCCAGCAGCTTGGAGTGGGGCGGAAATAATGAAAAACTGTTTTTT. The chain has TRBV5-8 and TRBJ1-4, with D possibly TRBD1 on 5 matching bases. The CDR3 runs to 16 residues. V was shortened by 0 bases and J by 4 bases, with 13 bases between the two germline ends. Germline V CDR1 and CDR2: SGHTS, YDEGEE.

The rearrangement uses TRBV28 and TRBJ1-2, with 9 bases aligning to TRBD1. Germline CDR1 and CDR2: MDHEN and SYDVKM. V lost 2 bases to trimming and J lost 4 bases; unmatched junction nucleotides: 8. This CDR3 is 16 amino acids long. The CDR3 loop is CASSLTGGAESYGYTF. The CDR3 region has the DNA TGTGCCAGCAGTTTAACAGGGGGCGCTGAATCCTATGGCTACACCTTC.

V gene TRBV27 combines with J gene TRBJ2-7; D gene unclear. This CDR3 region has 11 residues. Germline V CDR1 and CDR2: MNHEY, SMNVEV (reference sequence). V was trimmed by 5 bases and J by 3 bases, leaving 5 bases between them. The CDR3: CASSNGYEQYF. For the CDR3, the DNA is TGTGCCAGCAGTAACGGCTACGAGCAGTACTTC.

CDR3 residues: CASSSSGAKRELFF. For the CDR3, the DNA is TGTGCCAGCAGTTCCTCAGGGGCTAAAAGGGAACTGTTTTTT. The rearrangement uses TRBV28 and TRBJ1-4, with D possibly TRBD1 on 6 matching bases. The CDR3 is made up of 14 amino acids. Per germline, CDR1 MDHEN and CDR2 SYDVKM. The V gene lost 4 bases and the J gene lost 12 bases, with 18 bases spanning the gap.

CDR3 in amino acids: CASSEYASGWYEQYF. In DNA form, the CDR3 reads TGTGCCAGCAGTGAATACGCTAGCGGGTGGTACGAGCAGTACTTC. This chain links TRBV6-1 with TRBJ2-7; TRBD2 aligns across 8 bases. There are 15 residues in the CDR3. Trimming cost V 2 bases and J 4 bases; bases outside gene matches: 7. Germline V gene sequence: CDR1 MNHNS, CDR2 SASEGT.

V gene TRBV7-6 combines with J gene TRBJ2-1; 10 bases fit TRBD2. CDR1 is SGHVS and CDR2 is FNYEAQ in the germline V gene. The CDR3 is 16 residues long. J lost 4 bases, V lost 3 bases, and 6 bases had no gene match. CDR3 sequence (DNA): TGTGCCAGCAGCTTTCTAGCGGGGGACCCATACAATGAGCAGTTCTTC. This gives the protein CASSFLAGDPYNEQFF.

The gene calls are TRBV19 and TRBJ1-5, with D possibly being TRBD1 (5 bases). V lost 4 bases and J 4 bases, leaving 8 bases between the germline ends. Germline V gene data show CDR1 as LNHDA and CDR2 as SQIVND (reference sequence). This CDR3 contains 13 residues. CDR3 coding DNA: TGTGCCAGTAGTAGACAGACAAATCAGCCCCAGCATTTT. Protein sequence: CASSRQTNQPQHF.

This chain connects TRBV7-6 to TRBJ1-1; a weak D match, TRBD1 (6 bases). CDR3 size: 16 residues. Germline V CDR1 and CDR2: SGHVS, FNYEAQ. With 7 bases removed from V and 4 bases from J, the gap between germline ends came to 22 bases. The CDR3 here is CASTRLPGRGGTEAFF. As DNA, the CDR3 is TGTGCCAGCACGCGACTCCCGGGGAGAGGGGGCACTGAAGCTTTCTTT.